This T cell receptor beta chain was profiled in a study of blood T cell repertoires in COVID-19. Study context: Donors in the United States, Italy and Spain gave samples during acute or convalescent COVID-19.

TCRdb's copy holds only in-frame clones and misses some; the assay was immunoSEQ multiplex PCR. The data show approximately 400,000 clones, roughly 91% seen once. Germline V lookup: CDR1 SGHRS, CDR2 YFSETQ. The CDR3 has 14 residues. Trimming left V 6 bases short and J 2 bases short, with 15 bases between. Living in 24 US areas, the participants were between roughly 18 and 90 years of age. The chain couples TRBV5-1 to TRBJ2-7, with TRBD2 as a possible D gene (6 bases). This TCR derives from a woman aged 18 to 35 who had recovered from COVID-19. The sample was PBMCs or T cells enriched from blood (not recorded which). CDR3 nucleotide sequence: TGCGCCAGCACCCCAGGGACGGGGGCCTACGAGCAGTACTTC. Protein sequence: CASTPGTGAYEQYF.